This is a list of T cell receptor beta chains from one sample in a study of CD8 T cells in Susac syndrome. TCRdb re-called the immunoSEQ multiplex PCR reads with MiXCR, one entry per CDR3 protein. Of around 80,000 distinct CDR3 sequences detected, over 85% appear once; the ten largest clones hold less than 0.6%. Source material: CD8+ T cells from PBMCs. The origin of the receptors is a human donor with Susac syndrome. Each CDR3 is given with its conserved first and last residue. D genes are given only for firm matches. Not all rows give a size; the values are once, few, many and, for expanded clones, a class.

J | V | size | D | DNA | CDR3
TRBJ2-2 | TRBV20-1 | - | TRBD2 | TGCAGTGCGAGACTAGCTGGTACCGGGGAGCTGTTTTTT | CSARLAGTGELFF
TRBJ2-3 | TRBV20-1 | - | TRBD1 | TGCAGGGGTAGACAGGGAGGCACAGATACGCAGTATTTT | CRGRQGGTDTQYF
TRBJ2-7 | TRBV7-6 | - | - | TGTGCCAGCAGCCTCCTAGCCGGCGAGCAGTACTTC | CASSLLAGEQYF
TRBJ1-1 | TRBV19 | - | - | TGTGCCAGTAGTATTTTACCGGGGAACACTGAAGCTTTCTTT | CASSILPGNTEAFF
TRBJ2-3 | TRBV2 | few | TRBD2 | TGTGCCAGCAGTGAAGCGACTAGCGGGACCGGAGATACGCAGTATTTT | CASSEATSGTGDTQYF
TRBJ2-5 | TRBV12-3/TRBV12-4 | - | - | TGTGCCAGCAGTTCGGACATTCAAGAGACCCAGTACTTC | CASSSDIQETQYF
TRBJ1-1 | TRBV3-1 | - | - | TGTGCCAGCAGCCAAGGGTTCAGGATGAACACTGAAGCTTTCTTT | CASSQGFRMNTEAFF
TRBJ1-3 | TRBV5-6 | - | - | TGTGCCAGCAGCTTAAGAGGAGGAAACACCATATATTTT | CASSLRGGNTIYF
TRBJ1-2 | TRBV20-1 | once | TRBD1 | TGCAGTGCTAGTACAGGGGCGTTTAACTATGGCTACACCTTC | CSASTGAFNYGYTF
TRBJ1-2 | TRBV7-7 | - | TRBD1 | TGTGCTAGCAGCTTGGACAGGGGGCACGGCTACACCTTC | CASSLDRGHGYTF
TRBJ2-1 | TRBV14 | - | TRBD2 | TGTGCCAGCAGCTGGCGAAGCGGGAGCCTCTACAATGAGCAGTTCTTC | CASSWRSGSLYNEQFF
TRBJ1-1 | TRBV20-1 | - | - | TGCAGTGCTAGAGACCCAAAGGGGGGGTCCTCAGGTGCCACTGAAGCTTTCTTT | CSARDPKGGSSGATEAFF
TRBJ1-2 | TRBV11-2 | - | - | TGTGCCAGCAGCTTAGACAGCCCTAACTATGGCTACACCTTC | CASSLDSPNYGYTF
TRBJ1-1 | TRBV10-3 | - | - | TGTGCCATCAGTGTTAAGGGGGGCAACACTGAAGCTTTCTTT | CAISVKGGNTEAFF
TRBJ1-2 | TRBV5-1 | once | - | TGCGCCAGCAGCTTGGAACCTGGACCCAGGGGAGGCTACACCTTC | CASSLEPGPRGGYTF
TRBJ2-1 | TRBV7-2 | - | TRBD2 | TGTGCCAGCAGATCTAGCGGGCAAGCCGTGTTCTTC | CASRSSGQAVFF
TRBJ1-4 | TRBV2 | once | TRBD1 | TGTGCCAGCAGTTCCACAGGGGCCTCGGGTGAAAAACTGTTTTTT | CASSSTGASGEKLFF
TRBJ2-7 | TRBV6-5 | - | - | TGTGCCAGCAGTCCCCAACTAGGTCGCGAGCAGTACTTC | CASSPQLGREQYF
TRBJ1-2 | TRBV7-2 | - | TRBD1 | TGTGCCAGCACCCCGGGGCAGGGGGCTAACTATGGCTACACCTTC | CASTPGQGANYGYTF
TRBJ2-1 | TRBV11-2 | - | TRBD1 | TGTGCCAGCAGCCGTACGACAGGGGACTCCTACAATGAGCAGTTCTTC | CASSRTTGDSYNEQFF
TRBJ2-3 | TRBV6-2/TRBV6-3 | - | - | TGTGCCACAGACCGGGGGGCCGAGGCAGATACGCAGTATTTT | CATDRGAEADTQYF
TRBJ1-1 | TRBV19 | - | - | TGTGCCAGTAGTAGTCGAACAAATGGCAGAGTGAACACTGAAGCTTTCTTT | CASSSRTNGRVNTEAFF
TRBJ2-5 | TRBV12-3/TRBV12-4 | - | - | TGTGCCAGCAGTCCCAGTTTGGGAGAGACCCAGTACTTC | CASSPSLGETQYF
TRBJ2-3 | TRBV20-1 | - | - | TGCAGTGTACCGGGACTCGGACGTAGCACAGATACGCAGTATTTT | CSVPGLGRSTDTQYF
TRBJ2-1 | TRBV12-3/TRBV12-4 | - | - | TGTGCCAGCAGTTTAGGTGGGAATGAGCAGTTCTTC | CASSLGGNEQFF
TRBJ2-7 | TRBV28 | - | - | TGTGCCAGCAGCCGCACCTACGAGCAGTACTTC | CASSRTYEQYF
TRBJ2-7 | TRBV6-6 | - | - | TGTGCCTGCACGGGGTCCCCCTACGAGCAGTACTTC | CACTGSPYEQYF